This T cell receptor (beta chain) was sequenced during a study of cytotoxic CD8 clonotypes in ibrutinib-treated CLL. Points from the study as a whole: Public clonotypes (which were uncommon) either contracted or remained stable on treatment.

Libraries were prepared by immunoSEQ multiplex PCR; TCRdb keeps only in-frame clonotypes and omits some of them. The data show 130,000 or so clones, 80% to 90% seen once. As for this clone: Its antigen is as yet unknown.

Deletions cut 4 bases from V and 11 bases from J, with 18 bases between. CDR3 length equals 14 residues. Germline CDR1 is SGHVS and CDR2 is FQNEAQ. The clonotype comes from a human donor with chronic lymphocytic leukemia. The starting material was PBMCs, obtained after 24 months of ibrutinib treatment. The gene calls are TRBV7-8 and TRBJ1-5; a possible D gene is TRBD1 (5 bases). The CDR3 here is CASSYQTARVAQHF. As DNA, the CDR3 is TGTGCCAGCAGCTACCAGACAGCCCGGGTGGCCCAGCATTTT.